The TCR beta chain described here comes from a study of cytomegalovirus exposure and HLA in healthy donors. The CDR3 runs to 15 residues. Trimming shortened V by 4 bases and J by 1 base, and 10 bases separated the two germline ends. CDR1 SGHAT and CDR2 FQNNGV come from the germline V gene. Here immunoSEQ multiplex PCR was the method, and the copy in TCRdb shows in-frame clones only, minus some. The sample shows 190,000 or so clones, around 81% of them seen only once. The sample comprised PBMCs. The source is a woman between 18 and 30 years old in good health and CMV-seropositive. The V gene is TRBV11-2, the J gene TRBJ1-4; D gene unclear. The CDR3: CASSSLTGTNEKLFF. CDR3 sequence (DNA): TGTGCCAGCAGCTCCTTAACTGGAACTAATGAAAAACTGTTTTTT.